This T cell receptor (beta chain) was recovered during a study of Ad26.COV2.S vaccination and SARS-CoV-2 variants (dated by TCRdb to about 2021). The study in broad terms: Vaccine-arm donors were drawn from COV1001, a multicentre, randomized, double-blind, placebo-controlled phase I-IIa trial of Ad26.COV2.S in healthy adults. Trial participants were randomized into five groups of five, in which low-dose or high-dose Ad26.COV2.S was given once or twice, or placebo was given on both occasions. Ad26.COV2.S was administered intramuscularly at a dose of 5x10^10 or 1x10^11 viral particles, either as one shot or as two shots given 56 days apart. Investigators did not know the trial group allocation while performing experiments and assessing outcomes. The specificity and breadth of SARS-CoV-2-reactive T cell receptors after Ad26.COV2.S vaccination were assessed by TCRbeta repertoire sequencing. The TCR-sequenced set comprised around 30 samples: 19 Ad26.COV2.S vaccine recipients, 5 placebo recipients and 8 SARS-CoV-2 convalescent individuals.

The immunoSEQ Assay was used to sequence TCRbeta CDR3 regions. After extraction, genomic DNA underwent amplification by bias-controlled multiplex PCR, followed by high-throughput sequencing. The original methods were these. Collapsing and filtering of sequences were performed to quantify the absolute abundance of each unique TCRbeta CDR3 region. T cell fraction was estimated by normalizing TCRbeta template counts to usable DNA, with usable DNA measured through amplification of reference genes found in all nucleated cells. Repertoire TCRs were annotated as SARS-CoV-2-specific by exact matching of V gene, CDR3 amino acid sequence and J gene to a known reactive TCR set. The reference SARS-CoV-2 TCR set was derived from MIRA and filtered for enrichment in COVID-19-positive ImmuneCODE repertoires, a step that removed public or cross-reactive TCRs. Based on the MIRA antigens, annotated TCRs were further analysed at the level of specific ORF or position within ORF. Breadth was defined as annotated unique rearrangements over total unique productive rearrangements; depth was the summed frequency of those rearrangements. Two-sided Wilcoxon rank-sum tests were applied when comparing TCR breadth between groups. Sourced from immuneACCESS, this table was stored by TCRdb with only in-frame sequences that have V and J called. A share of the clones is absent; for the studies checked, an unresolved V gene accounts for under half, and the remainder has no known explanation. That table gives V, J and clone size, and the DNA gave D and trimming. This sample is represented by about 420,000 clones; 88% of them were singletons. The biggest ten clones account for 3.6% of the sample.

The trim is 4 bases for V and 2 bases for J, with a gap of 11 bases between the germline ends. CDR1 and CDR2 are drawn from the germline V gene: SGHTA, FQGNSA. The CDR3 measures 14 amino acids from cysteine to phenylalanine. This entry keeps only the CDR3 DNA: 42 bases, framed from base 1. The paper's findings and limits, for the study overall: Higher spike-specific TCR breadth was observed in Ad26.COV2.S recipients than in placebo recipients (P = 0.0014). Comparing responses between vaccine doses or regimens was not something the study was powered to do. Substantial breadth of spike-specific CD8+ and CD4+ T cell responses was reported after vaccination. According to the authors, total T cell responses may have been underestimated by the TCR breadth and depth analyses. Non-spike TCR breadth was comparable between vaccine and placebo recipients, consistent with the vaccine containing only spike.

On this clone: The specificity of this receptor is unknown. Nothing much larger sits one base from this clone, and base qualities are not available.

The sample's treatment or condition label, decoded: 15 to 20 received Ad26.COV2.S at low or high dose, single or two shots; about 5 received placebo; per-sample allocation not given. For vaccine and placebo recipients, the sequenced repertoires came from samples collected on day 63 after the first injection. Between 29 July and 7 August 2020, Cohort 1b enrolled 25 adults aged 18-55 years at one site in Boston, USA. Ad26.COV2.S consisted of a replication-incompetent adenovirus type 26 vector by which a prefusion-stabilized SARS-CoV-2 spike protein from the original Wuhan strain was expressed. The chain joins TRBV7-2 to TRBJ2-5, with a tentative D gene TRBD1 over 6 matching bases. The sample was peripheral blood, taken in a trial of Ad26.COV2.S vaccine versus placebo. The sequence was collected from a person aged 18 to 65 who received the Ad26.COV2.S COVID-19 vaccine or a placebo. The CDR3 here reads CASSSQDSQETQYF. At the DNA level, the sequence is TGTGCCAGCAGCTCCCAGGACAGTCAAGAGACCCAGTACTTC. Joined to the reference TRBV7-2 and TRBJ2-5 proteins, this CDR3 gives the full variable domain: GAGVSQSPSNKVTEKGKDVELRCDPISGHTALYWYRQSLGQGLEFLIYFQGNSAPDKSGLPSDRFSAERTGGSVSTLTIQRTQQEDSAVYLCASSSQDSQETQYFGPGTRLLVL.